This T cell receptor beta chain is drawn from a study of cytomegalovirus exposure and HLA in healthy donors. Study conclusions and caveats: In an earlier analysis, most TCR beta V segments were productive about 90% or about 30% of the time.

Primers included in the PCR were 60 Vbeta and 13 Jbeta primers. Using immunoSEQ multiplex PCR, the repertoire was profiled, and TCRdb retains in-frame clones only, with some absent. The table records 65,000 to 80,000 clones, 74% of them present only once. About this clone itself: Its antigen is currently unknown.

Sequencing was performed on PBMCs. This receptor was taken from a man aged 40-49 years in good health and CMV-seropositive.

This chain's CDR3 is CASSIAGGTYNEQFF. CDR3 DNA: TGTGCCAGCAGTATCGCGGGAGGGACTTACAATGAGCAGTTCTTC. The chain combines TRBV6-4 with TRBJ2-1; 9 bases are a match to TRBD2. V dropped 5 bases and J dropped 4; count of bases not matched to a gene: 6. The CDR3 length is 15 residues. Per the germline V gene, CDR1 is MRHNA and CDR2 is SNTAGT.